Below, 12 T cell receptor beta chains from the same sample are listed, as sequenced in a study of human T cells and chemical hapten exposure (dated by TCRdb to the early 2020s). The meaning of the sample's time point label: pre-sensitization, week 0. Taken with the paper, the label for treatment or condition translates to: therapeutic diphenylcyclopropenone sensitization with weekly scalp DPC. The library was made by RACE. This sample was sequenced with a NextSeq 500. TCRdb itself trimmed the public reads at Q25 with fastp, ran MiXCR and retained productive beta chains. When rows share a CDR3 protein, they turn into one entry using the most common DNA and genes. The table for this sample lists tens of thousands of distinct CDR3 sequences; around 9.9% of them were counted only once. In total, the top ten clones hold 5.2% of the sample. The sample in question was whole blood, obtained in connection with sensitization to the hapten diphenylcyclopropenone (DPC). The receptors stem from a woman aged 50 to 65 with alopecia areata. Some clones in this sample may be carry-over from other donors' samples.

The V gene is TRBV4-3, the J gene TRBJ1-4; no reliable D call. V was clipped by 0 bases and J by 1 base, with 12 bases between them. Germline CDR1 is LGHNA and CDR2 is YSLEER. The CDR3 loop spans 17 amino acids. The chain's CDR3 is CASSQDRDLGTNEKLFF. CDR3 in DNA: TGCGCCAGCAGCCAAGATCGGGATCTGGGAACTAATGAAAAACTGTTTTTT.

This clonotype was seen more than once but under ten times. The V and J genes are TRBV7-9 and TRBJ2-1; 9 bases fit TRBD2. Germline V CDR1 and CDR2: SEHNR, FQNEAQ (reference sequence). This CDR3 region has 15 residues. The V segment lost 5 bases and the J segment 8 bases; nucleotides outside the gene matches: 10. The CDR3 region has the DNA TGTGCCAGCAGCCAAAGGGGGACTAGCACTGATGAGCAGTTCTTC. This sequence encodes CASSQRGTSTDEQFF.

This clonotype was counted a few times. The chain couples TRBV7-2 to TRBJ2-1; D might be TRBD2 (5 bases). The CDR3 sequence is 15 residues long. The germline CDR1 and CDR2 sequences are SGHTA and FQGNSA. Trimming left V 6 bases short and J 0 bases short, with 12 bases between. CDR3 loop: CASSSSGTSYNEQFF. Written as DNA, the CDR3 is TGTGCCAGCAGTTCCAGCGGAACCTCCTACAATGAGCAGTTCTTC.

This clonotype was found many times. The chain couples TRBV6-2 or TRBV6-3 to TRBJ2-1; 9 bases map to TRBD2. The CDR3 spans 15 residues. With 4 bases clipped from V and 5 bases from J, the junction kept 6 bases outside the gene matches. Germline V gene lookup returns CDR1 MNHEY and CDR2 SVGEGT. The CDR3 is CASSWLAGRNNEQFF. Here the CDR3 DNA reads TGTGCCAGCAGTTGGCTAGCGGGGCGGAACAATGAGCAGTTCTTC.

At least ten counts were recorded for this clonotype. The chain recombines TRBV7-8 with TRBJ2-1; D perhaps matches TRBD1 (5 bases). From germline, CDR1 is SGHVS and CDR2 FQNEAQ. This CDR3 is 15 amino acids long. Trimming removed 2 bases from V and 2 bases from J, with 10 bases in between. The CDR3 protein is CASSLQGVAYNEQFF. The DNA for the CDR3 is TGTGCCAGCAGCTTACAAGGGGTGGCCTACAATGAGCAGTTCTTC.

This clonotype occurred a few times. This chain links TRBV14 with TRBJ1-1; D not resolved. This CDR3 spans 14 amino acids. Germline lookup yields CDR1 SGHDN and CDR2 FVKESK. Deletions cut 1 base from V and 3 bases from J, with 9 bases between. The CDR3 DNA follows: TGTGCCAGCAGCCAAGGGCTGGGCCACACTGAAGCTTTCTTT. Protein sequence: CASSQGLGHTEAFF.

This chain joins TRBV28 and TRBJ2-2; 7 bases are shared with TRBD2. The CDR3 is 15 amino acids. CDR1 is MDHEN and CDR2 is SYDVKM in the germline V gene. V shed 3 bases and J 6 bases; nucleotides not matched to a gene: 7. Here the CDR3 reads CASSFLRLASGELFF. Written as DNA, the CDR3 is TGTGCCAGCAGTTTTCTTAGACTAGCATCCGGGGAGCTGTTTTTT. Full variable domain (remainder filled in from reference TRBV28 and TRBJ2-2): DVKVTQSSRYLVKRTGEKVFLECVQDMDHENMFWYRQDPGLGLRLIYFSYDVKMKEKGDIPEGYSVSREKKERFSLILESASTNQTSMYLCASSFLRLASGELFFGEGSRLTVL.

This clonotype was recorded a few times. The chain employs TRBV5-1 and TRBJ2-1; 8 bases line up with TRBD2. Germline-derived CDR1 and CDR2 are SGHRS and YFSETQ. CDR3 length: 15 residues. Unmatched junction bases numbered 10, after V lost 5 bases and J lost 6 bases. In DNA form, the CDR3 reads TGCGCCAGCAGAACGGAAGGGACTAGACGCAATGAGCAGTTCTTC. It codes for CASRTEGTRRNEQFF.

The chain joins TRBV6-1 to TRBJ2-7; no clear D. This CDR3 is built from 12 residues. From germline, CDR1 is MNHNS and CDR2 SASEGT. V was cut by 7 bases and J by 3 bases, with 10 bases left in between. The CDR3 here is CASIGRHYEQYF. As DNA, the CDR3 is TGTGCCAGCATAGGCAGACACTACGAGCAGTACTTC.

In this sample, this clonotype turned up many times. The chain combines TRBV28 with TRBJ1-3; maybe TRBD1 (5 bases). CDR1 and CDR2 from the germline V gene are MDHEN and SYDVKM. The CDR3 length is 16 residues. Trimming removed 1 base from V and 3 bases from J, with 13 bases in between. CDR3 sequence: CASSLYPRDGGNTIYF. The CDR3 coding sequence is TGTGCCAGCAGTTTATATCCGAGGGACGGTGGAAACACCATATATTTT.

The chain carries TRBV5-6 and TRBJ1-4; D gene ambiguous. The length of the CDR3 is 14 residues. The V gene's germline CDR1 is SGHDT and CDR2 YYEEEE. V dropped 5 bases and J dropped 4 bases, with 12 bases sitting between them. The DNA for the CDR3 is TGTGCCAGCAGGGCCGGTCTCCGTAATGAAAAACTGTTTTTT. This sequence encodes CASRAGLRNEKLFF.

This clonotype was picked up many times. The CDR3 protein is CASSYDIGHEYSNTGELFF. As DNA, the CDR3 is TGTGCCAGCAGCTACGACATCGGACACGAGTACTCGAACACCGGGGAGCTGTTTTTT. The chain combines TRBV11-1 with TRBJ2-2; tentative D call: TRBD1 (5 bases). The CDR3 loop spans 19 amino acids. Germline V CDR1 and CDR2: SGHAT, FQDESV (reference sequence). Trimming cost V 4 bases and J 0 bases, with 21 bases left between them.